Below, one T cell receptor (beta chain) is given with its context. This sample is part of a study of CD8 T cells in Susac syndrome. RNA was extracted with the RNeasy kit, and a quantity of roughly 0.5 to 1 ug was reverse transcribed using random hexamers. Amplification of TCR beta CDR3 by immunoSEQ multiplex PCR spanned 54 Vbeta and 13 Jbeta. MiXCR, applied by TCRdb to the immunoSEQ multiplex PCR reads, yields one record per CDR3 protein. The sample includes roughly 89,000 distinct CDR3 sequences, roughly 96% of them seen just once. The CDR3 length is 11 residues. V dropped 8 bases and J dropped 2 bases, with 4 bases sitting between them.

The chain joins TRBV12-3 or TRBV12-4 to TRBJ2-1, with D unclear. Sequencing was carried out using CD8+ T cells from PBMCs. This TCR came from a human donor with Susac syndrome. Here the CDR3 reads CASSAYNEQFF. In DNA, the CDR3 is TGTGCCAGCTCAGCCTACAATGAGCAGTTCTTC.